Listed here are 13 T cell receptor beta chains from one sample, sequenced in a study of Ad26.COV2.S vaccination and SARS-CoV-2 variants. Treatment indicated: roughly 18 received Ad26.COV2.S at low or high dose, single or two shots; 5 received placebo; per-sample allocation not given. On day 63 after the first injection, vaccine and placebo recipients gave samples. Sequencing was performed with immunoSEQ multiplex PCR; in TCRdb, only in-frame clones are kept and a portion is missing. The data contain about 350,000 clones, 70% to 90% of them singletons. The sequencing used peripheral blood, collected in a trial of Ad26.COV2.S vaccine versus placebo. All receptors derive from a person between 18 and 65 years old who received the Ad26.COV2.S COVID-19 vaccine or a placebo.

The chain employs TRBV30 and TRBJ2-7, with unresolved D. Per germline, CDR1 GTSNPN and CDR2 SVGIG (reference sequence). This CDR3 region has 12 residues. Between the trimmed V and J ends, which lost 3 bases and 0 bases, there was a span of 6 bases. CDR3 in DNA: TGTGCCTGGAGGGCCAGCTCCTACGAGCAGTACTTC. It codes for CAWRASSYEQYF.

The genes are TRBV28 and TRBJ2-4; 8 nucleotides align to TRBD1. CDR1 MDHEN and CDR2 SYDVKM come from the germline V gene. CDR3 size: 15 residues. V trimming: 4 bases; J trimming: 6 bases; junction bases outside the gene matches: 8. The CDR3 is CASSSEQGVRNIQYF. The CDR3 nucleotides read TGTGCCAGCAGTTCGGAACAGGGGGTGAGAAACATTCAGTACTTC.

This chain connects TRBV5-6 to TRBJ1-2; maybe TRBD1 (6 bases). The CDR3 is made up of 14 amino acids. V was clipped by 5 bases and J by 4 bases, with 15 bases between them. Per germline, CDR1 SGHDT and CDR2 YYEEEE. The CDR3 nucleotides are TGTGCCAGCAGTACCGACAGGAAACCCTATGGCTACACCTTC. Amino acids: CASSTDRKPYGYTF.

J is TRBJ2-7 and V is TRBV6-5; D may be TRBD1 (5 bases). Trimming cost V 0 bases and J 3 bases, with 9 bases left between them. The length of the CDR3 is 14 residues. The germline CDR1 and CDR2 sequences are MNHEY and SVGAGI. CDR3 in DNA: TGTGCCAGCAGTTACTCGAGAGACAGCTACGAGCAGTACTTC. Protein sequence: CASSYSRDSYEQYF.

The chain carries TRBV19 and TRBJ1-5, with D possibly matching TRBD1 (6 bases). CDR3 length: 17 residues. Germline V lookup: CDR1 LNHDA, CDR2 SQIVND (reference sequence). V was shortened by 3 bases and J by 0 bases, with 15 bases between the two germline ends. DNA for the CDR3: TGTGCCAGTAGTATTAGACAGGATTCCATTAGCAATCAGCCCCAGCATTTT. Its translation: CASSIRQDSISNQPQHF. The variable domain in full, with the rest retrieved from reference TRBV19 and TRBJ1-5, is DGGITQSPKYLFRKEGQNVTLSCEQNLNHDAMYWYRQDPGQGLRLIYYSQIVNDFQKGDIAEGYSVSREKKESFPLTVTSAQKNPTAFYLCASSIRQDSISNQPQHFGDGTRLSIL.

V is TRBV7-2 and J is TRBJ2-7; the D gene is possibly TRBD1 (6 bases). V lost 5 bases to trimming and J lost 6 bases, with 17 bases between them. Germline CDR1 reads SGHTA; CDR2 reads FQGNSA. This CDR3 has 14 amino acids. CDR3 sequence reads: CASSASLTGIEQYF. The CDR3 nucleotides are TGTGCCAGCAGCGCAAGTTTGACAGGAATCGAGCAGTACTTC.

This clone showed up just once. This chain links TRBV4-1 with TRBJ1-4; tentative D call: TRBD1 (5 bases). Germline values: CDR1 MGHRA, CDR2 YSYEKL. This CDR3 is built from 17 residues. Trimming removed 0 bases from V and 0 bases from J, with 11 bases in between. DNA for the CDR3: TGCGCCAGCAGCCAAGATCGGGGGGGGGCAACTAATGAAAAACTGTTTTTT. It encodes CASSQDRGGATNEKLFF.

For the CDR3, the DNA is TGTGCCACATCAAGCGGGGGGTCAGATACGCAGTATTTT. Amino acid sequence: CATSSGGSDTQYF. The genes are TRBV3-1 (or the pseudogene TRBV3-2) and TRBJ2-3; 9 bases are shared with TRBD2. The germline CDR1 and CDR2 sequences are LGHDT and YNNKEL (reference sequence). J gave up 4 bases and V 10 bases, and 6 bases lay outside the gene matches. CDR3 length: 13 residues.

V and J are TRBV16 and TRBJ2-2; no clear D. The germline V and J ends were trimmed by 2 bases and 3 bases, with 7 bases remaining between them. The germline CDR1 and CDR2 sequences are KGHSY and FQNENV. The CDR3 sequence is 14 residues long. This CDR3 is CASSQQKYTGELFF. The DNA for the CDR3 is TGTGCCAGCAGCCAACAGAAGTACACCGGGGAGCTGTTTTTT.

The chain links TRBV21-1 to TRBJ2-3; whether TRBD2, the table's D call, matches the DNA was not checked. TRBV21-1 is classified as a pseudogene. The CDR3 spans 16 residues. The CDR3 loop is CASSKVEREGADTQYF. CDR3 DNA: TGTGCCAGCAGCAAAGTTGAGCGGGAGGGCGCAGATACGCAGTATTTT.

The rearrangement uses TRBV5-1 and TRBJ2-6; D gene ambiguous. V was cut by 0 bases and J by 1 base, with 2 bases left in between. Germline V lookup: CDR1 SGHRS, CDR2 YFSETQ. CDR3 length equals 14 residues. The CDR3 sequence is CASSLASGANVLTF. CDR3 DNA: TGCGCCAGCAGCTTGGCTTCTGGGGCCAACGTCCTGACTTTC.

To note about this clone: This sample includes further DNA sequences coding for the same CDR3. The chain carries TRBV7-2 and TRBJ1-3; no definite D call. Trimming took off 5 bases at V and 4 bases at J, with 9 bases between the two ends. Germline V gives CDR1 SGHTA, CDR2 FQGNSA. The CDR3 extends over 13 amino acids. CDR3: CASSLTTGNTIYF. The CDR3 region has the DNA TGTGCCAGCAGCCTCACCACCGGAAACACCATATATTTT.

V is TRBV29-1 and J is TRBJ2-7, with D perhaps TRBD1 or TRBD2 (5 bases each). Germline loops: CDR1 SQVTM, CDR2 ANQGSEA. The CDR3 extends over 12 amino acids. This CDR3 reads CSCRDAGYEQYF. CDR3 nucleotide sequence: TGCAGTTGCCGGGACGCTGGCTACGAGCAGTACTTC.